Listed here are 29 T cell receptor beta chains from one sample, sequenced in a study of cytomegalovirus exposure and HLA in healthy donors. The study ran its PCR with 60 Vbeta and 13 Jbeta primers. The data were produced by immunoSEQ multiplex PCR, yet TCRdb's version contains in-frame clones alone and is incomplete. The sample includes fewer than 130,000 clones, 74% of them seen just once. The sample taken for sequencing was PBMCs. Source of these receptors: a man aged 45-65 years in good health and CMV-seropositive.

The rearrangement uses TRBV14 and TRBJ2-5, with D possibly being TRBD1 (6 bases). Trimming took off 0 bases at V and 5 bases at J, with 19 bases between the two ends. Germline V lookup: CDR1 SGHDN, CDR2 FVKESK. The CDR3 has 17 residues. Here the CDR3 DNA reads TGTGCCAGCAGCCAAGATCTTCCCGGGCAGGGGCTGGAGACCCAGTACTTC. This codes for CASSQDLPGQGLETQYF.

This chain connects TRBV5-1 to TRBJ2-5; maybe TRBD1 (6 bases). The CDR3 contains 14 residues. Per germline, CDR1 SGHRS and CDR2 YFSETQ. Trimming left V 4 bases short and J 4 bases short, with 14 bases between. CDR3 region: CASSSGQSAETQYF. CDR3 DNA: TGCGCCAGCAGCAGTGGACAGTCAGCAGAGACCCAGTACTTC.

The rearrangement uses TRBV19 and TRBJ1-1; D is possibly TRBD1 (6 bases). Germline V gene sequence: CDR1 LNHDA, CDR2 SQIVND (reference sequence). The V and J ends lost 7 bases and 1 base respectively, with 10 bases between them. The CDR3 has 13 amino acids. CDR3 in amino acids: CASTRGRNTEAFF. The CDR3 DNA is TGTGCCAGTACGAGGGGGAGGAACACTGAAGCTTTCTTT.

The chain couples TRBV7-2 to TRBJ2-7; 10 bases match TRBD2. CDR3 length equals 14 residues. Germline values: CDR1 SGHTA, CDR2 FQGNSA. V lost 3 bases to trimming and J lost 7 bases; unmatched junction nucleotides: 6. CDR3 nucleotides: TGTGCCAGCAGCTTCCCGGGACTAGCGACGGAGCAGTACTTC. Translation gives CASSFPGLATEQYF.

The CDR3 is CASTPASREYGYTF. The CDR3 nucleotides are TGTGCCAGCACCCCTGCTTCCCGGGAGTATGGCTACACCTTC. This chain uses TRBV2 with TRBJ1-2; D unclear. The CDR3 is 14 amino acids. V was clipped by 7 bases and J by 5 bases, with 17 bases between them. Germline V gives CDR1 SNHLY, CDR2 FYNNEI.

The chain joins TRBV4-2 to TRBJ2-6; tentative D call: TRBD2 (6 bases). Germline CDR1 reads LGHNA; CDR2 reads YNFKEQ. The germline V and J ends were trimmed by 4 bases and 1 base, with 14 bases remaining between them. This CDR3 spans 17 amino acids. CDR3 nucleotide sequence: TGTGCCAGCAGCCGCACCCCGGCGGGGTCTGGGGCCAACGTCCTGACTTTC. This translates into CASSRTPAGSGANVLTF.

This chain connects TRBV5-1 to TRBJ2-1, with 10 nucleotides matching TRBD1. CDR1 and CDR2 from the germline V gene are SGHRS and YFSETQ. V shed 5 bases and J 5 bases; nucleotides not matched to a gene: 7. This CDR3 region has 15 residues. This CDR3 reads CASRPGQGGHNEQFF. DNA for the CDR3: TGCGCCAGCAGACCCGGACAGGGGGGACACAATGAGCAGTTCTTC.

This chain joins TRBV6-5 and TRBJ1-5, with D possibly being TRBD1 (5 bases). Germline assignment: CDR1 MNHEY and CDR2 SVGAGI. V was clipped by 5 bases and J by 6 bases, with 14 bases between them. The CDR3 is made up of 14 amino acids. The CDR3 loop is CASSIGGTGQPQHF. CDR3 DNA: TGTGCCAGCAGTATAGGAGGGACCGGTCAGCCCCAGCATTTT.

This clone was picked up one time. The chain's CDR3 is CASSLYPNQPQHF. CDR3 in DNA: TGCGCCAGCAGCTTGTATCCGAATCAGCCCCAGCATTTT. The chain links TRBV5-1 to TRBJ1-5; no firm D call. Germline V gene data show CDR1 as SGHRS and CDR2 as YFSETQ. Trimming took off 1 base at V and 4 bases at J, with 6 bases between the two ends. This CDR3 is 13 amino acids long.

The chain uses TRBV15 and TRBJ1-1; possible D gene TRBD1, 5 bases. Deletions cut 3 bases from V and 7 bases from J, with 9 bases between. CDR1 and CDR2 from the germline V gene are LNHNV and YYDKDF (reference sequence). The CDR3 has 12 residues. CDR3 in DNA: TGTGCCACCAGCAGGACTGACAGTGAAGCTTTCTTT. It yields the protein CATSRTDSEAFF.

The V gene is TRBV2, the J gene TRBJ2-3; 10 bases match TRBD2. This CDR3 has 17 residues. V trimming: 6 bases; J trimming: 2 bases; junction bases outside the gene matches: 11. Germline CDR1 reads SNHLY; CDR2 reads FYNNEI. This chain's CDR3 is CASRWEREGSDTDTQYF. DNA for the CDR3: TGTGCCAGCAGGTGGGAGCGGGAGGGGAGTGACACAGATACGCAGTATTTT.

The chain has TRBV2 and TRBJ2-7; 8 nucleotides agree with TRBD1. Germline V gives CDR1 SNHLY, CDR2 FYNNEI. This CDR3 has 15 amino acids. The trim removed 5 bases at V and 3 bases at J, leaving 9 bases unmatched. The CDR3 nucleotides are TGTGCCAGCAGTCAAACTCACAGGGGGAACTACGAGCAGTACTTC. It codes for CASSQTHRGNYEQYF. The whole variable domain, remainder taken from reference TRBV2 and TRBJ2-7, is EPEVTQTPSHQVTQMGQEVILRCVPISNHLYFYWYRQILGQKVEFLVSFYNNEISEKSEIFDDQFSVERPDGSNFTLKIRSTKLEDSAMYFCASSQTHRGNYEQYFGPGTRLTVT.

This clone was seen a handful of times. The chain combines TRBV10-3 with TRBJ1-4; D unresolved. Germline CDR1 and CDR2: ENHRY and SYGVKD. The CDR3 runs 14 residues. The V end was cut by 3 bases, the J end by 2 bases, with 7 bases between. The chain's CDR3 is CAISDKFTNEKLFF. The DNA for the CDR3 is TGTGCCATCAGTGACAAATTCACTAATGAAAAACTGTTTTTT.

Only one count was recorded for this clone. This chain links TRBV5-6 with TRBJ1-2, with D possibly TRBD1 on 5 matching bases. The CDR3 length is 13 residues. Per germline, CDR1 SGHDT and CDR2 YYEEEE. The ends were cut back, 0 bases at V and 8 bases at J, with 11 bases in the middle. The CDR3 bases are TGTGCCAGCAGCTTGGAGGGACTTGGGGGCTACACCTTC. This sequence encodes CASSLEGLGGYTF.

This chain connects TRBV5-6 to TRBJ2-3, with TRBD2 matching 8 bases. The CDR3 is made up of 15 amino acids. V gave up 2 bases and J gave up 5 bases; unmatched junction bases: 7. The V gene's germline CDR1 is SGHDT and CDR2 YYEEEE. CDR3 coding DNA: TGTGCCAGCAGCTTTGGAGCGGGAGTTATAGATACGCAGTATTTT. Protein: CASSFGAGVIDTQYF.

In nucleotides, the CDR3 is TGTGCCAGCAGCGTCAGTGGGGGCGCTTCGGTCGAGCAGTACTTC. Translating it yields CASSVSGGASVEQYF. The chain recombines TRBV11-3 with TRBJ2-7; perhaps TRBD1 as D (6 bases). CDR1 is SGHNT and CDR2 is YENEEA in the germline V gene. This CDR3 is built from 15 residues. Trimming stripped 5 bases from V and 6 bases from J, with 20 bases between.

The V and J genes are TRBV5-1 and TRBJ1-1, with a weak D call TRBD1 (5 bases). V dropped 1 base and J dropped 0 bases, with 7 bases sitting between them. The V gene's germline CDR1 is SGHRS and CDR2 YFSETQ. The CDR3 runs 14 residues. In DNA form, the CDR3 reads TGCGCCAGCAGCTTGACAGGCATGAACACTGAAGCTTTCTTT. It yields the protein CASSLTGMNTEAFF.

The chain links TRBV5-1 to TRBJ2-7; 8 nucleotides line up with TRBD1. Trimming removed 5 bases from V and 7 bases from J; junction bases left unmatched: 14. Germline V gene lookup returns CDR1 SGHRS and CDR2 YFSETQ. This CDR3 contains 15 residues. Here the CDR3 DNA reads TGCGCCAGCAGTGAACGGCAGGGGGCCCTGCGGGAGCAGTACTTC. Its translation: CASSERQGALREQYF.

The chain carries TRBV4-1 and TRBJ2-2; TRBD1 aligns across 9 bases. From germline, CDR1 is MGHRA and CDR2 YSYEKL. V shed 4 bases and J 7 bases; nucleotides not matched to a gene: 4. The CDR3 covers 14 residues. CDR3 DNA: TGCGCCAGCAGCCTCGGGACAGGGAGCGGGGAGCTGTTTTTT. The encoded protein is CASSLGTGSGELFF.

V is TRBV27 and J is TRBJ2-1; tentative D call: TRBD1 (5 bases). The CDR3 is made up of 12 amino acids. V lost 6 bases and J lost 4, with 7 bases in between. The V gene's germline CDR1 is MNHEY and CDR2 SMNVEV (reference sequence). The CDR3 nucleotides are TGTGCCAGCAGAGGGGATTACAATGAGCAGTTCTTC. Its protein is CASRGDYNEQFF.

The V gene is TRBV11-1, the J gene TRBJ1-4; the D is unclear. CDR1 and CDR2 from the germline V gene are SGHAT and FQDESV (reference sequence). V lost 3 bases, J lost 3 bases, and 8 bases lay in between. The length of the CDR3 is 14 residues. This chain's CDR3 is CASSFGGSNEKLFF. The CDR3, as DNA: TGTGCCAGCAGCTTCGGCGGATCTAATGAAAAACTGTTTTTT.

The rearrangement uses TRBV27 and TRBJ1-1; no reliable D call. The germline V and J ends were trimmed by 8 bases and 4 bases, with 8 bases remaining between them. The germline gives CDR1 MNHEY, CDR2 SMNVEV (reference sequence). The CDR3 contains 11 residues. The CDR3 nucleotides are TGTGCCAGCTGGTCGGGCACTGAAGCTTTCTTT. Translation gives CASWSGTEAFF.

The chain recombines TRBV19 with TRBJ2-3; TRBD2 aligns across 7 bases. Germline CDR1 and CDR2: LNHDA and SQIVND (reference sequence). Trimming at V came to 6 bases and at J to 0 bases, leaving 3 bases not matched to a gene. CDR3 size: 14 residues. This CDR3 reads CASSGLGSTDTQYF. The CDR3 DNA reads TGTGCCAGTAGCGGACTAGGGAGCACAGATACGCAGTATTTT.

The chain recombines TRBV7-2 with TRBJ2-5, with TRBD2 matching over 13 bases. Germline V gives CDR1 SGHTA, CDR2 FQGNSA. After removal of 3 bases from V and 8 bases from J, the junction contained 6 bases not matched to a gene. CDR3 length equals 15 residues. The CDR3 loop reads CASSFTSGGAITQYF. The CDR3 DNA reads TGTGCCAGCAGCTTCACTAGCGGGGGGGCCATAACCCAGTACTTC.

Turning to this clone: One end of the junction does not line up with germline, which may come from a read error. The chain recombines TRBV7-9 with TRBJ2-7; 7 bases are a match to TRBD1. The CDR3 extends over 11 amino acids. Germline V gene data show CDR1 as SEHNR and CDR2 as FQNEAQ (reference sequence). Written as DNA, the CDR3 is TGTGCCAGCAGCGGACGGGACAGCGGAAAGTTC. It specifies CASSGRDSGKF.

CDR3 in DNA: TGTGCCAGCAGCTCAACAGGGGTGGACTATGGCTACACCTTC. Translating it yields CASSSTGVDYGYTF. The gene calls are TRBV5-6 and TRBJ1-2, with TRBD1 matching over 7 bases. V trimming: 3 bases; J trimming: 3 bases; junction bases outside the gene matches: 5. The germline V gene has CDR1 SGHDT and CDR2 YYEEEE. The CDR3 contains 14 residues.

The rearrangement uses TRBV5-1 and TRBJ1-1, with D tentatively TRBD1 (5 bases). The CDR3 runs 14 residues. The V end was cut by 2 bases, the J end by 4 bases, with 12 bases between. Germline V gives CDR1 SGHRS, CDR2 YFSETQ. DNA of the CDR3: TGCGCCAGCAGCTTTGGCAACGGGGGCACTGAAGCTTTCTTT. Amino acid sequence: CASSFGNGGTEAFF. Supplemented by reference TRBV5-1 and TRBJ1-1, the full variable domain reads KAGVTQTPRYLIKTRGQQVTLSCSPISGHRSVSWYQQTPGQGLQFLFEYFSETQRNKGNFPGRFSGRQFSNSRSEMNVSTLELGDSALYLCASSFGNGGTEAFFGQGTRLTVV.

The rearrangement joins TRBV6-1 to TRBJ2-1, with 8 bases aligning to TRBD2. After removal of 0 bases from V and 4 bases from J, the junction contained 2 bases not matched to a gene. This CDR3 is 15 amino acids long. Germline V gene lookup returns CDR1 MNHNS and CDR2 SASEGT. CDR3 nucleotide sequence: TGTGCCAGCAGTGAAGCGGCTAGCGGGTACAATGAGCAGTTCTTC. Residues: CASSEAASGYNEQFF.

In DNA form, the CDR3 reads TGCGCCAGCCGAGGGACTAGCGGTTTGGAGACCCAGTACTTC. It translates to CASRGTSGLETQYF. The chain is built from TRBV5-1 and TRBJ2-5; 11 nucleotides line up with TRBD2. The CDR3 is made up of 14 amino acids. The junction had 7 bases not matched to a gene; V was cut back by 7 bases and J by 5 bases. CDR1 and CDR2 (germline): SGHRS, YFSETQ.